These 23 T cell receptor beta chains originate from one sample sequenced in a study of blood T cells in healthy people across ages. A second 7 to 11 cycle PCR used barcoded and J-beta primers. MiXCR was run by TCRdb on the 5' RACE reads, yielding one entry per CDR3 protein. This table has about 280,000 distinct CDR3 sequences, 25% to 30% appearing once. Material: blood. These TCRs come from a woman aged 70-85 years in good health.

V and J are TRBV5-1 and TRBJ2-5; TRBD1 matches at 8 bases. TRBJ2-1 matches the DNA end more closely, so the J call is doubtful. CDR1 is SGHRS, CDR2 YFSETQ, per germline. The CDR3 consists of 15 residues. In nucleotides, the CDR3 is TGCGCCAGCAGCCTACAGGACAGGGCCGGATATGAGCAGTTCTTC. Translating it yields CASSLQDRAGYEQFF.

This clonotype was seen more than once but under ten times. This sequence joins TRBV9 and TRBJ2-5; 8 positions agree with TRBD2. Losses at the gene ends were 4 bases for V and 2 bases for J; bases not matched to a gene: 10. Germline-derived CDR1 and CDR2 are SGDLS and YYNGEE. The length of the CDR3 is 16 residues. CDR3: CASSPPTLAGQETQYF. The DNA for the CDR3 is TGTGCCAGCAGCCCCCCCACTTTAGCGGGACAAGAGACCCAGTACTTC.

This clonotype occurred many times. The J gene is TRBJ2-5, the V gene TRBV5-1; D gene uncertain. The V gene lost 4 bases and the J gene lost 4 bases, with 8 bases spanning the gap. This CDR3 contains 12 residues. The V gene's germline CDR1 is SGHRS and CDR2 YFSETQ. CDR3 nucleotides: TGCGCCAGCAGCGCGGCAGGAGAGACCCAGTACTTC. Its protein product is CASSAAGETQYF.

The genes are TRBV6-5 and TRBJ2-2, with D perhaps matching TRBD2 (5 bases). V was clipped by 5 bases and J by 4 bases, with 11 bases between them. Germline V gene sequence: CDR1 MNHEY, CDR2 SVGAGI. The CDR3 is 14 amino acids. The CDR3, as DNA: TGTGCCAGCAGTCGCGGACTGGGCACCGGGGAGCTGTTTTTT. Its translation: CASSRGLGTGELFF.

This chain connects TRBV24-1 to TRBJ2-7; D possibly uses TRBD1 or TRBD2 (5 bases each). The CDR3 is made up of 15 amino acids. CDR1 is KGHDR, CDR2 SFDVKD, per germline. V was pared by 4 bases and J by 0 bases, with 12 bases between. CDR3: CATSESGTDSYEQYF. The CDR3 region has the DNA TGTGCCACCAGTGAATCCGGGACGGACTCCTACGAGCAGTACTTC.

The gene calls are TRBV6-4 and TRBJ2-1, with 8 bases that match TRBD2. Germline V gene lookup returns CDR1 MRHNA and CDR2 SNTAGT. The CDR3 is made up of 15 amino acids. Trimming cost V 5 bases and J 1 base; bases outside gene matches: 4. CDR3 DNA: TGTGCCAGCAGTAGCGGGAGAGTGTCCTACAATGAGCAGTTCTTC. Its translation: CASSSGRVSYNEQFF.

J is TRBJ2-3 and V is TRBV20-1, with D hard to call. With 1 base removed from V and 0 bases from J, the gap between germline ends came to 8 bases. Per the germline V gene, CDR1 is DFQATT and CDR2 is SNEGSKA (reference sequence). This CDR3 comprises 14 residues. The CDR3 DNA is TGCAGTGCTAGAGGTGACGGTAGCACAGATACGCAGTATTTT. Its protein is CSARGDGSTDTQYF.

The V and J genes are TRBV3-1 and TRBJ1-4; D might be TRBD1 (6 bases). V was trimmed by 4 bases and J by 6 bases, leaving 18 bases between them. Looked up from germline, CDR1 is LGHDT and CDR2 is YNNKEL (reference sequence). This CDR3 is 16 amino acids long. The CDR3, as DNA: TGTGCCAGCAGCCTCTCGGGGGCGGGGGATGATGAAAAACTGTTTTTT. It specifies CASSLSGAGDDEKLFF.

In DNA, the CDR3 is TGTGCCAGCAGTGAAAGGGTAGGCGAGTCCTACGAGCAGTACTTC. Its protein is CASSERVGESYEQYF. The J gene is TRBJ2-7, the V gene TRBV6-1, with D uncertain. Germline CDR1 and CDR2: MNHNS and SASEGT. The CDR3 totals 15 residues. V lost 2 bases and J lost 1, with 12 bases in between.

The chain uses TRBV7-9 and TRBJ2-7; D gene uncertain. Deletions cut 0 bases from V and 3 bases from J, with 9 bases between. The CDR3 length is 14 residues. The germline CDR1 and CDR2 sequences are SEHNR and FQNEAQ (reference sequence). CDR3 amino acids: CASSLAGSHYEQYF. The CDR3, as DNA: TGTGCCAGCAGCTTAGCCGGATCTCACTACGAGCAGTACTTC.

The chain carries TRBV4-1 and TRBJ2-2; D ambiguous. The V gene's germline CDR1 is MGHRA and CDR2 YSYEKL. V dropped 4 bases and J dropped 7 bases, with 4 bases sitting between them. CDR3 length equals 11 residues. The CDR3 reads CASSRNGELFF. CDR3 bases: TGCGCCAGCAGCCGGAACGGGGAGCTGTTTTTT.

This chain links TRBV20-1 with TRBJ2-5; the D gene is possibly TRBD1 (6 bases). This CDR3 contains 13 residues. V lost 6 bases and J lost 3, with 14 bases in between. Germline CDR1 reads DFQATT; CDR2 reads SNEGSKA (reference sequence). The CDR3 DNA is TGCAGTGCCCCGGACAGAAAAAAAGAGACCCAGTACTTC. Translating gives CSAPDRKKETQYF.

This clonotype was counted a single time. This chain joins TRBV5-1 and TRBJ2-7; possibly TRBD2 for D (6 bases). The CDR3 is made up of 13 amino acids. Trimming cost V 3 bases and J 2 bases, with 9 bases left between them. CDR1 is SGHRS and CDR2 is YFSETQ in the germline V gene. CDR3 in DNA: TGCGCCAGCAGCTCACGCGGGACCTACGAGCAGTACTTC. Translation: CASSSRGTYEQYF. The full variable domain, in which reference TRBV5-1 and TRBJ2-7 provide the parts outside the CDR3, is KAGVTQTPRYLIKTRGQQVTLSCSPISGHRSVSWYQQTPGQGLQFLFEYFSETQRNKGNFPGRFSGRQFSNSRSEMNVSTLELGDSALYLCASSSRGTYEQYFGPGTRLTVT.

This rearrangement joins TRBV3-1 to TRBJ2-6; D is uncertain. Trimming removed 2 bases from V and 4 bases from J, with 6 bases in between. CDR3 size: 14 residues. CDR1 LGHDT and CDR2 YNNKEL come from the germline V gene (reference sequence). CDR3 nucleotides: TGTGCCAGCAGCCAAACGAACGGGGCCAACGTCCTGACTTTC. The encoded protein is CASSQTNGANVLTF.

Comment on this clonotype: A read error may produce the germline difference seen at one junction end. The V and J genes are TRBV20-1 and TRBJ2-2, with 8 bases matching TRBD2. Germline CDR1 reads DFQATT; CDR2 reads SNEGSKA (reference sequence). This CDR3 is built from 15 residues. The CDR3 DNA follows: TGCAGTGCTAGAGATCGACTAGCGAACACCGGGGAGCTGCTTTTT. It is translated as CSARDRLANTGELLF.

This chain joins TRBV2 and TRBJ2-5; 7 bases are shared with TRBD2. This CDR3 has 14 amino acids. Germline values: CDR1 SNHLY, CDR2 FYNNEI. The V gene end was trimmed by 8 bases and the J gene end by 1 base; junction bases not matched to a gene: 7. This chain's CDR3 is CASGRREIQETQYF. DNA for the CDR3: TGTGCCAGCGGGAGGCGGGAGATCCAAGAGACCCAGTACTTC.

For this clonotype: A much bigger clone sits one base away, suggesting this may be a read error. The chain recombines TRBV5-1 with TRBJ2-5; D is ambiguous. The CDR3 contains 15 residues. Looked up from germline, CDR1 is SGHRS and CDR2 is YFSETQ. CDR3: CASSSAALNQETRYF. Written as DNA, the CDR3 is TGCGCCAGCAGCTCAGCCGCACTAAACCAAGAGACCCGGTACTTC.

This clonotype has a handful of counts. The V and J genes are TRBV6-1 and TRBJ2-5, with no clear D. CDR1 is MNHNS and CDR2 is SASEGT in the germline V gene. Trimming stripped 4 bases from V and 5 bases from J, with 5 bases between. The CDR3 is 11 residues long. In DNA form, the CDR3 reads TGTGCCAGCAGTGTTCGGGAGACCCAGTACTTC. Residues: CASSVRETQYF.

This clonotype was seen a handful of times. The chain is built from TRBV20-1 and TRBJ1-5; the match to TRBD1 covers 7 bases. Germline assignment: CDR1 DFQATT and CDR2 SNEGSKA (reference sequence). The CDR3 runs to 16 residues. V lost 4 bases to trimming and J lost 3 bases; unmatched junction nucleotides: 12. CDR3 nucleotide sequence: TGCAGTGCTAATGATGCGACAGGGAGTGCCAATCAGCCCCAGCATTTT. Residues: CSANDATGSANQPQHF.

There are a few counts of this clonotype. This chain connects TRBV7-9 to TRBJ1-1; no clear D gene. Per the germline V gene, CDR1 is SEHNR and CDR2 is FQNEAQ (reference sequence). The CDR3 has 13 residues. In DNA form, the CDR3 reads TGTGCTGGGCGGAGGGTGACGAACACTGAAGCTTTCTTT. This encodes CAGRRVTNTEAFF.

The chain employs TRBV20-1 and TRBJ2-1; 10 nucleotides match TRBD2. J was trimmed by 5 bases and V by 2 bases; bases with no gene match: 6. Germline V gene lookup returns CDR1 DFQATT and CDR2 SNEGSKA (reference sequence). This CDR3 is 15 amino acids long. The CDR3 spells CSARNPSGSHNEQFF. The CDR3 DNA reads TGCAGTGCTAGAAACCCTAGCGGGAGCCACAATGAGCAGTTCTTC.

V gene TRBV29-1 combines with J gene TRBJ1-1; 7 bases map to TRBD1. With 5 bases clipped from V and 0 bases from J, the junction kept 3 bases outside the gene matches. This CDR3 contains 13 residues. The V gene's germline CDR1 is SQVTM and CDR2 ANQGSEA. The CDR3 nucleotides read TGCAGCGTTATGGGACAGATGAACACTGAAGCTTTCTTT. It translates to CSVMGQMNTEAFF.

CDR3 protein: CSVGGAGFAFF. The CDR3 nucleotides are TGCAGCGTTGGTGGCGCAGGGTTCGCTTTCTTT. The chain is built from TRBV29-1 and TRBJ1-1, with a tentative D call TRBD1 (5 bases). This CDR3 is built from 11 residues. Trimming took off 4 bases at V and 11 bases at J, with 14 bases between the two ends. The V gene's germline CDR1 is SQVTM and CDR2 ANQGSEA. Using reference TRBV29-1 and TRBJ1-1 for the parts outside the CDR3, the full variable domain is SAVISQKPSRDICQRGTSLTIQCQVDSQVTMMFWYRQQPGQSLTLIATANQGSEATYESGFVIDKFPISRPNLTFSTLTVSNMSPEDSSIYLCSVGGAGFAFFGQGTRLTVV.